This is a list of T cell receptor beta chains from one sample in a study of response to subunit inactivated influenza vaccine. TCRdb re-derived calls from the RT-PCR reads in MiXCR, one entry per CDR3 protein. This table holds more than 450,000 distinct CDR3 sequences, roughly 10% found once. The same data also went into a second study, on T cells expressing NK-cell markers.

Sequences were derived from PBMCs from blood, sampled on the day of vaccination. These receptors were collected from a man aged 45-60 years who received an inactivated influenza vaccine. CDR3s include the opening cysteine and the closing phenylalanine or tryptophan. The D gene is left open where the match is weak. Clone size is stated in some rows and not others, as once, few, many or a class when expanded.

NA	TRBV7-2	few	TRBJ1-6	CASSLRGRVNNSPLHF	TGTGCCAGCAGCTTAAGAGGACGGGTCAATAATTCACCCCTCCACTTT
NA	TRBV11-2	few	TRBJ1-4	CASSLSAGTNEKLFF	TGTGCCAGCAGCTTAAGTGCAGGGACTAATGAAAAACTGTTTTTT
TRBD2	TRBV12-3/TRBV12-4	many	TRBJ2-7	CASRWAGGPYEQYF	TGTGCCAGCAGGTGGGCGGGAGGGCCCTACGAGCAGTACTTC
NA	TRBV7-2	few	TRBJ1-4	CASSSRGVNNEKLFF	TGTGCCAGCAGTTCAAGGGGGGTTAATAATGAAAAACTGTTTTTT
NA	TRBV2	NA	TRBJ2-5	CASSVLETQYF	TGTGCCAGCAGTGTGTTAGAGACCCAGTACTTC
NA	TRBV7-8	NA	TRBJ2-1	CASSLVRGNSYNEQFF	TGTGCCAGCAGCTTAGTCCGCGGGAACTCCTACAATGAGCAGTTCTTC
NA	TRBV20-1	NA	TRBJ1-2	CSSYTDYGYTF	TGCAGTTCATACACTGACTATGGCTACACCTTC
NA	TRBV29-1	few	TRBJ2-5	CSVLEWQETQYF	TGCAGCGTTTTAGAGTGGCAAGAGACCCAGTACTTC
TRBD1	TRBV20-1	many	TRBJ1-2	CSAGGQGNYGYTF	TGCAGTGCTGGGGGACAGGGAAACTATGGCTACACCTTC
NA	TRBV30	few	TRBJ1-3	CAWSKAGNTIYF	TGTGCCTGGAGTAAAGCTGGAAACACCATATATTTT
NA	TRBV20-1	many	TRBJ2-2	CSALTRNTGELFF	TGCAGTGCTCTCACTAGGAACACCGGGGAGCTGTTTTTT
TRBD1	TRBV5-1	NA	TRBJ1-6	CASSLWTGVYNSPLHF	TGCGCCAGCAGCTTGTGGACAGGAGTTTATAATTCACCCCTCCACTTT
TRBD2	TRBV14	few	TRBJ2-2	CASSQDRARESTGELFF	TGTGCCAGCAGCCAAGATCGCGCGCGGGAGAGCACCGGGGAGCTGTTTTTT
NA	TRBV28	few	TRBJ2-2	CATTRKLGELFF	TGTGCCACCACGAGAAAGTTGGGGGAGCTGTTTTTT
NA	TRBV5-1	few	TRBJ1-2	CASRGADYGYTF	TGCGCCAGCCGGGGGGCAGATTATGGCTACACCTTC
NA	TRBV18	few	TRBJ2-5	CASAPGRKETQYF	TGTGCCAGCGCACCGGGTAGAAAAGAGACCCAGTACTTC
NA	TRBV5-1	few	TRBJ2-2	CASSSGETTTGELFF	TGCGCCAGCAGTTCCGGGGAGACTACAACCGGGGAGCTGTTTTTT
NA	TRBV7-8	NA	TRBJ2-7	CASSRGTVTYEQYF	TGTGCCAGCAGCCGGGGGACCGTTACCTACGAGCAGTACTTC
NA	TRBV12-3/TRBV12-4	few	TRBJ1-6	CASSRSSGTVNSPLHF	TGTGCCAGCAGTAGAAGCTCCGGGACGGTTAATTCACCCCTCCACTTT
TRBD2	TRBV12-3/TRBV12-4	NA	TRBJ2-3	CASSNPLAGGSTDTQYF	TGTGCCAGCAGCAATCCTCTAGCGGGAGGGAGCACAGATACGCAGTATTTT
NA	TRBV11-2	few	TRBJ2-7	CASSRGFETPYEQYF	TGTGCCAGCAGCCGAGGATTCGAGACTCCCTACGAGCAGTACTTC
TRBD1	TRBV5-1	NA	TRBJ2-7	CASSLVVTGVHEQYF	TGCGCCAGCAGCTTGGTCGTGACAGGGGTCCACGAGCAGTACTTC
NA	TRBV20-1	many	TRBJ2-7	CSARPLRTGASYEQYF	TGCAGTGCTAGACCATTACGAACCGGGGCGTCCTACGAGCAGTACTTC
NA	TRBV6-1	NA	TRBJ2-5	CASSPQGGRAQYF	TGTGCCAGCAGTCCGCAGGGGGGTAGGGCCCAGTACTTC
TRBD2	TRBV20-1	NA	TRBJ2-1	CSASASGRVGRSYNEQFF	TGCAGTGCTAGCGCTAGCGGGAGGGTGGGTCGGTCCTACAATGAGCAGTTCTTC
NA	TRBV29-1	few	TRBJ2-7	CSVEEAFGQFSYEQYF	TGCAGCGTTGAAGAAGCTTTCGGACAGTTCTCCTACGAGCAGTACTTC
TRBD1	TRBV5-1	many	TRBJ1-1	CASSFMWTGGNTEAFF	TGCGCCAGCAGCTTTATGTGGACAGGGGGTAACACTGAAGCTTTCTTT
NA	TRBV12-3/TRBV12-4	many	TRBJ1-5	CASSLSQSNQPQHF	TGTGCCAGCAGTTTGAGTCAGAGCAATCAGCCCCAGCATTTT
NA	TRBV11-3	few	TRBJ2-1	CASSAGGGGYNEQFF	TGTGCCAGCAGCGCAGGGGGCGGGGGTTACAATGAGCAGTTCTTC
NA	TRBV10-3	NA	TRBJ2-3	CAISARPDRGPTDTQYF	TGTGCCATCAGTGCCCGGCCGGACAGAGGCCCCACAGATACGCAGTATTTT
TRBD1	TRBV12-3/TRBV12-4	NA	TRBJ2-3	CASNGAGGDLDTQYF	TGTGCCAGCAACGGGGCAGGGGGCGATTTAGATACGCAGTATTTT
TRBD1	TRBV29-1	few	TRBJ2-1	CSVGGQGARSYEQFF	TGCAGCGTCGGAGGACAGGGGGCGCGGTCCTATGAGCAGTTCTTC
NA	TRBV21-1	few	TRBJ2-3	CASSNGASPPSTDTQYF	TGTGCCAGCAGCAATGGGGCATCACCTCCTAGCACAGATACGCAGTATTTT
NA	TRBV2	many	TRBJ2-4	CASRTRSLAKNIQYF	TGTGCCAGCAGAACTCGAAGTCTAGCCAAAAACATTCAGTACTTC
TRBD1	TRBV20-1	few	TRBJ2-7	CSARSGTGIYEQYF	TGCAGTGCTAGATCCGGGACAGGGATCTACGAGCAGTACTTC
NA	TRBV2	NA	TRBJ2-5	CASNRDSQETQYF	TGTGCCAGCAACCGGGACTCCCAAGAGACCCAGTACTTC
TRBD2	TRBV20-1	many	TRBJ2-1	CSAGFGLAAYNEQFF	TGCAGTGCTGGGTTTGGACTAGCGGCCTACAATGAGCAGTTCTTC
NA	TRBV28	NA	TRBJ1-1	CASRPPFRAEAFF	TGTGCCAGCAGACCACCTTTTCGGGCTGAAGCTTTCTTT
NA	TRBV7-2	NA	TRBJ1-1	CASSLLQGGAEAFF	TGTGCCAGCAGCTTACTCCAGGGAGGCGCTGAAGCTTTCTTT
NA	TRBV20-1	few	TRBJ2-1	CSVDWFYNEQFF	TGCAGTGTCGACTGGTTCTACAATGAGCAGTTCTTC
NA	TRBV7-2	NA	TRBJ1-5	CASSLVRSSNQPQHF	TGTGCCAGCAGCTTAGTTCGCAGTTCGAATCAGCCCCAGCATTTT
NA	TRBV11-1	NA	TRBJ2-7	CASSKSNLYEQYF	TGTGCCAGCAGCAAGAGTAATTTGTACGAGCAGTACTTC
TRBD1	TRBV29-1	few	TRBJ1-2	CSVERMVDRGYAYGYTF	TGCAGCGTTGAAAGGATGGTGGACAGGGGATATGCCTATGGCTACACCTTC
TRBD1	TRBV6-5	NA	TRBJ2-1	CASSYSGTGPNEQFF	TGTGCCAGCAGTTACTCCGGGACAGGGCCCAATGAGCAGTTCTTC
NA	TRBV7-2	few	TRBJ2-1	CASSLAGSVQFF	TGTGCCAGCAGCTTAGCAGGAAGCGTGCAGTTCTTC
NA	TRBV20-1	few	TRBJ2-5	CSAEGAGETQYF	TGCAGTGCTGAGGGTGCGGGTGAGACCCAGTACTTC
NA	TRBV29-1	NA	TRBJ2-7	CSVESDEQYF	TGCAGCGTTGAATCCGACGAGCAGTACTTC
NA	TRBV6-1	NA	TRBJ1-5	CASSEAGGRGQPQHF	TGTGCCAGCAGTGAAGCGGGGGGAAGAGGGCAGCCCCAGCATTTT
TRBD1	TRBV2	NA	TRBJ2-1	CASTKDRGISYNEQFF	TGTGCCAGCACAAAGGACAGGGGAATCTCCTACAATGAGCAGTTCTTC
NA	TRBV4-2	NA	TRBJ2-2	CASSQGPLGSGGELFF	TGTGCCAGCAGCCAAGGGCCACTCGGAAGTGGCGGGGAGCTGTTTTTT
NA	TRBV9	few	TRBJ2-3	CASSVNLAESTDTQYF	TGTGCCAGCAGCGTAAACTTAGCGGAGAGCACAGATACGCAGTATTTT
NA	TRBV6-1	many	TRBJ2-6	CASTLGSGANVLTF	TGTGCCAGCACTCTGGGCTCTGGGGCCAACGTCCTGACTTTC
NA	TRBV10-3	NA	TRBJ1-3	CAISESQGTSGNTIYF	TGTGCCATCAGTGAGTCCCAGGGCACCTCTGGAAACACCATATATTTT
NA	TRBV9	NA	TRBJ1-6	CASSEGLTNSPLHF	TGTGCCAGCAGCGAAGGGCTCACCAATTCACCCCTCCACTTT
NA	TRBV11-2	NA	TRBJ2-2	CASSLELDTGELFF	TGTGCCAGCAGCTTAGAACTTGACACCGGGGAGCTGTTTTTT
NA	TRBV12-3/TRBV12-4	few	TRBJ1-2	CASSPNNYGYTF	TGTGCCAGCAGTCCGAATAACTATGGCTACACCTTC